One and the same sample provided the 26 T cell receptor beta chains below, sequenced in a study of T-cell reconstitution after alpha-beta-depleted transplantation in children. Preparation of the TCRbeta library involved a method that used unique molecular identifiers. Using its own MiXCR run on the PCR reads, TCRdb lists one record per CDR3 protein. Of about 260,000 distinct CDR3 sequences in the sample, roughly 7.7% were seen once. Sequenced material: PBMCs, mostly from graft donor cells, taken 180 days after TCRalphabeta/CD19-depleted stem cell transplant. The source of these receptors is a male patient aged 5 to 17 who had a stem cell transplant for acute lymphoblastic leukemia, so the T cells may come from the graft donor.

V usage is TRBV5-1 and J usage is TRBJ2-2, with D tentatively TRBD1 (6 bases). The length of the CDR3 is 13 residues. Between the trimmed V and J ends, which lost 5 bases and 4 bases, there was a span of 9 bases. Germline CDR1 SGHRS, CDR2 YFSETQ. CDR3 bases: TGCGCCAGCAGTACAGGGATCACCGGGGAGCTGTTTTTT. It codes for CASSTGITGELFF.

This clonotype was recorded many times. The CDR3 DNA follows: TGCGCCAGCAGCCAAAGGGGGGAGGGAATTCTGGAGACCCAGTACTTC. Amino acids: CASSQRGEGILETQYF. The genes are TRBV4-1 and TRBJ2-5; a weak D match, TRBD2 (7 bases). Per germline, CDR1 MGHRA and CDR2 YSYEKL. V lost 2 bases, J lost 5 bases, and 18 bases lay in between. The CDR3 is 16 residues long.

This clonotype was found many times. The rearrangement uses TRBV7-7 and TRBJ2-3; TRBD2 is a possible D gene (6 bases). Trimming shortened V by 8 bases and J by 4 bases, and 16 bases separated the two germline ends. This CDR3 spans 14 amino acids. CDR1 is SSHAT and CDR2 is FNYEAQ in the germline V gene (reference sequence). The CDR3, as DNA: TGTGCCAGCTCGGTAGGGGTAGCGGCAGATACGCAGTATTTT. Translating it yields CASSVGVAADTQYF.

Ten or more counts support this clonotype. V is TRBV7-3 and J is TRBJ2-2, with 7 nucleotides matching TRBD2. The CDR3 contains 16 residues. From germline, CDR1 is SGHTA and CDR2 FQGTGA. The V and J ends lost 3 bases and 7 bases, in that order; junction bases with no gene match: 11. The CDR3 here is CASSFVQAGRGGELFF. CDR3 coding DNA: TGTGCCAGCAGCTTCGTACAGGCAGGGAGGGGCGGGGAGCTGTTTTTT.

This clonotype was seen ten or more times. This chain uses TRBV18 with TRBJ2-5, with 10 bases aligning to TRBD2. This CDR3 comprises 15 residues. Germline values: CDR1 KGHSH, CDR2 LQKENI. The V and J ends lost 3 bases and 6 bases, in that order; junction bases with no gene match: 7. The CDR3 here is CASSPLAGEGKTQYF. The CDR3 DNA sequence: TGTGCCAGCTCACCTCTAGCGGGAGAAGGAAAGACCCAGTACTTC.

This clonotype was picked up many times. The J gene is TRBJ2-7, the V gene TRBV21-1. TRBV21-1 is marked as a pseudogene. The CDR3 extends over 11 amino acids. CDR3 coding DNA: TGTGCCCCTTTCGGTCTTTACGAGCAGTACTTC. Translated, it gives CAPFGLYEQYF.

Worth noting for this clonotype: Since a much larger clone is just one base distant, this may be a read error. V is TRBV3-1 and J is TRBJ1-3; a weak D match, TRBD1 (5 bases). Germline V gene lookup returns CDR1 LGHDT and CDR2 YNNKEL (reference sequence). This CDR3 has 14 residues. The CDR3 nucleotides read TGTACCAGCAGCCAAGGGGATTCTGGAAACACCATATATTTT. Translated, it gives CTSSQGDSGNTIYF.

This clonotype was seen repeatedly, ten times or more. The genes are TRBV6-5 and TRBJ1-2; D is ambiguous. The CDR3 is made up of 16 amino acids. Trimming stripped 2 bases from V and 2 bases from J, with 15 bases between. The germline V gene encodes CDR1 MNHEY and CDR2 SVGAGI. The CDR3 nucleotides are TGTGCCAGCAGTTACCGTGCAGGACCGGGGAACTATGGCTACACCTTC. Translated, it gives CASSYRAGPGNYGYTF.

The chain employs TRBV4-2 and TRBJ1-6; D is perhaps TRBD1 (6 bases). The CDR3 extends over 16 amino acids. The germline gives CDR1 LGHNA, CDR2 YNFKEQ. Between the trimmed V and J ends, which lost 0 bases and 11 bases, there was a span of 17 bases. CDR3 DNA sequence: TGTGCCAGCAGCCAAGATCTTGGGCAGGGGAATACACCCCTCCACTTT. Amino acid sequence: CASSQDLGQGNTPLHF.

The chain couples TRBV13 to TRBJ1-2; D remains unclear. The CDR3 runs to 13 residues. V lost 2 bases and J lost 6, with 10 bases in between. Germline CDR1 PRHDT, CDR2 FYEKMQ (reference sequence). Written as DNA, the CDR3 is TGTGCCAGCAGCTTATCGAGGGCGGATGGCTACACCTTC. It specifies CASSLSRADGYTF. Variable domain in full (rest from reference TRBV13 and TRBJ1-2): AAGVIQSPRHLIKEKRETATLKCYPIPRHDTVYWYQQGPGQDPQFLISFYEKMQSDKGSIPDRFSAQQFSDYHSELNMSSLELGDSALYFCASSLSRADGYTFGSGTRLTVV.

This clonotype has ten or more counts. This chain links TRBV5-5 with TRBJ2-4, with a possible D match to TRBD2 (6 bases). V shed 6 bases and J shed 8 bases, with 18 bases lying between them. The CDR3 runs to 14 residues. The germline V gene encodes CDR1 SGHKS and CDR2 YYEKEE (reference sequence). The CDR3 spells CASTEGTGGDIQYF. For the CDR3, the DNA is TGTGCCAGCACAGAAGGGACCGGGGGAGACATTCAGTACTTC.

This clonotype was counted at least ten times. The chain couples TRBV5-1 to TRBJ2-1, with 9 bases aligning to TRBD2. V shed 7 bases, J shed 7 bases, and the junction held 12 bases outside the gene matches. CDR1 and CDR2 (germline): SGHRS, YFSETQ. The CDR3 covers 15 residues. In DNA, the CDR3 is TGCGCCAGCTACAATTTAGCGGGAGAGGTGAATGAGCAGTTCTTC. Its translation: CASYNLAGEVNEQFF.

This clonotype has at least ten counts. CDR3 sequence reads: CASSLSRGVGTEAFF. For the CDR3, the DNA is TGTGCCAGCAGTTTATCGAGGGGGGTAGGAACTGAAGCTTTCTTT. V is TRBV28 and J is TRBJ1-1, with D possibly TRBD1 on 6 matching bases. Germline V gives CDR1 MDHEN, CDR2 SYDVKM. CDR3 length: 15 amino acids. V was shortened by 1 base and J by 5 bases, with 14 bases between the two germline ends.

In its sample, this clonotype was seen many times. The chain has TRBV7-9 and TRBJ2-3; D is uncertain. CDR3 length: 14 amino acids. V lost 3 bases to trimming and J lost 2 bases, with 9 bases between them. Germline values: CDR1 SEHNR, CDR2 FQNEAQ (reference sequence). This CDR3 is CASSFEVNTDTQYF. The CDR3 nucleotides read TGTGCCAGCAGCTTTGAAGTTAACACAGATACGCAGTATTTT.

The V and J genes are TRBV12-3 or TRBV12-4 and TRBJ2-2; 8 nucleotides agree with TRBD2. This CDR3 region has 16 residues. V lost 5 bases, J lost 8 bases, and 13 bases stayed unmatched. The CDR3 loop is CASSPPPGGAEGELFF. In DNA, the CDR3 is TGTGCCAGCAGTCCCCCGCCGGGGGGGGCTGAGGGGGAGCTGTTTTTT.

This clonotype has a handful of counts. This rearrangement joins TRBV18 to TRBJ2-6; 9 nucleotides line up with TRBD1. V trimming: 6 bases; J trimming: 0 bases; junction bases outside the gene matches: 9. Per germline, CDR1 KGHSH and CDR2 LQKENI. This CDR3 has 18 amino acids. This CDR3 is CASSSGTGPYSGANVLTF. Written as DNA, the CDR3 is TGTGCCAGCTCTTCCGGGACAGGGCCCTACTCTGGGGCCAACGTCCTGACTTTC.

The chain has TRBV4-3 and TRBJ1-2; 9 bases match TRBD1. CDR3 size: 14 residues. CDR1 and CDR2 (germline): LGHNA, YSLEER. Trimming at V came to 3 bases and at J to 4 bases, leaving 3 bases not matched to a gene. The CDR3, as DNA: TGCGCCAGCAGCCAGGACAGGGGACTCTATGGCTACACCTTC. Its translation: CASSQDRGLYGYTF.

The table lists this clonotype with a few counts. The gene calls are TRBV19 and TRBJ2-7; the D gene is possibly TRBD2 (5 bases). Looked up from germline, CDR1 is LNHDA and CDR2 is SQIVND (reference sequence). Trimming cost V 8 bases and J 7 bases, with 15 bases left between them. The CDR3 has 12 residues. The CDR3 region has the DNA TGTGCCAGTGCCCCCTTCCCGGGAGAGCAGTACTTC. Residues: CASAPFPGEQYF.

This clonotype was seen more than once but under ten times. This chain uses TRBV10-1 with TRBJ2-1; TRBD2 agrees at 15 bases. The germline CDR1 and CDR2 sequences are WNHNN and SYGVQD (reference sequence). This CDR3 spans 15 amino acids. With V trimmed by 2 bases and J by 7 bases, 0 bases remained unmatched. Written as DNA, the CDR3 is TGCGCCAGCAGTGAGGGGACTAGCGGGAGGAATGAGCAGTTCTTC. Translation gives CASSEGTSGRNEQFF.

This clonotype came up many times. This CDR3 reads CASSYSDRAHYGYTF. DNA of the CDR3: TGTGCCAGCAGTTATAGCGACAGGGCCCACTATGGCTACACCTTC. The chain is built from TRBV6-2 or TRBV6-3 and TRBJ1-2; 7 nucleotides line up with TRBD1. Germline-derived CDR1 and CDR2 are MNHEY and SVGEGT. This CDR3 has 15 amino acids. With V trimmed by 3 bases and J by 3 bases, 7 bases remained unmatched.

This clonotype was detected ten times or more. The chain joins TRBV12-5 to TRBJ2-3, with no clear D. V shed 6 bases and J shed 7 bases, with 5 bases lying between them. CDR3 length: 10 amino acids. Germline V gives CDR1 LGHNT, CDR2 FRNRAP. CDR3 amino acids: CASGSNTQYF. In nucleotides, the CDR3 is TGTGCTAGTGGATCGAATACGCAGTATTTT.

This clonotype was seen repeatedly, ten times or more. V and J are TRBV11-2 and TRBJ2-7, with TRBD1 matching over 9 bases. Germline-derived CDR1 and CDR2 are SGHAT and FQNNGV. The CDR3 is 14 amino acids. With 3 bases clipped from V and 4 bases from J, the junction kept 4 bases outside the gene matches. The CDR3 loop reads CASSLGQGIYEQYF. DNA of the CDR3: TGTGCCAGCAGCTTGGGACAGGGAATATACGAGCAGTACTTC.

This clonotype was detected many times. The chain links TRBV13 to TRBJ2-1; D is possibly TRBD2 (6 bases). Looked up from germline, CDR1 is PRHDT and CDR2 is FYEKMQ (reference sequence). V was trimmed by 4 bases and J by 1 base, leaving 8 bases between them. There are 14 residues in the CDR3. The CDR3 nucleotides read TGTGCCAGCAGCTCGGGGGTTTCCTACAATGAGCAGTTCTTC. Its protein product is CASSSGVSYNEQFF.

Ten or more counts support this clonotype. V gene TRBV29-1 combines with J gene TRBJ2-5; 7 nucleotides align to TRBD1. In germline, CDR1 is SQVTM, CDR2 ANQGSEA. V trimming: 7 bases; J trimming: 4 bases; junction bases outside the gene matches: 3. The CDR3 has 11 amino acids. The CDR3 region has the DNA TGCAGCGCCCGACAGGGAGAGACCCAGTACTTC. It codes for CSARQGETQYF.

This clonotype has a handful of counts. This may be a read error: a much more frequent sequence differs by one nucleotide. V gene TRBV9 combines with J gene TRBJ2-2, with D hard to call. The CDR3 spans 15 residues. Trimming took off 4 bases at V and 7 bases at J, with 17 bases between the two ends. The germline CDR1 and CDR2 sequences are SGDLS and YYNGEE. The CDR3: CASSPFRGAGGELFF. The CDR3, as DNA: TGTGCCAGCAGCCCGTTCAGAGGCGCAGGCGGGGAGCTGTTTTTT.

This clonotype was recorded many times. This chain links TRBV20-1 with TRBJ2-1; D may correspond to TRBD1 or TRBD2 (6 bases each). Germline CDR1 and CDR2: DFQATT and SNEGSKA (reference sequence). Trimming shortened V by 3 bases and J by 5 bases, and 11 bases separated the two germline ends. The CDR3 runs to 13 residues. CDR3 protein: CSARGGRDNEQFF. DNA for the CDR3: TGCAGTGCTAGGGGGGGCAGAGACAATGAGCAGTTCTTC.